The clone carrying this T cell receptor (beta chain) was seen a few times. From the germline J gene comes the end of the CDR3, since the read stops 3 residues before it. This record belongs to a study of T cell clonality in common variable immunodeficiency. Trimming left V 0 bases short and J 7 bases short, with 16 bases between. CDR3 length: 15 amino acids. Germline lookup yields CDR1 SGHRS and CDR2 YFSETQ. The protocol was immunoSEQ multiplex PCR, while the TCRdb copy is restricted to in-frame clones and leaves out a portion. Recorded here are approximately 52,000 clones, with no singletons, and the ten leading clones hold 3% to 3.5%.

The sample was peripheral blood mononuclear cells. This chain joins TRBV5-1 and TRBJ1-2; maybe TRBD1 (5 bases). This receptor was obtained from a person between 18 and 75 years old in good health. CDR3 sequence reads: CASSLEAGLIGGYTF. Incomplete CDR3 DNA: TGCGCCAGCAGCTTGGAGGCAGGGCTGATCGGTGGC.